These 8 T cell receptor beta chains were all obtained from the same sample, sequenced in a study of blood T cell repertoires in COVID-19. Clones were sequenced by immunoSEQ multiplex PCR, and TCRdb holds only the in-frame ones, with some missing. The sample contains 250,000 to 300,000 clones, around 93% of which appear only once. The sequenced sample was PBMCs or T cells enriched from blood (not recorded which). These receptors all stem from a human donor in a cohort exposed to, infected with or recovered from COVID-19 (not recorded which). The donor label of this sample is uncertain.

This chain links TRBV5-1 with TRBJ2-7; possibly TRBD2 for D (5 bases). The CDR3 covers 15 residues. CDR1 and CDR2 from the germline V gene are SGHRS and YFSETQ. Trimming took 1 base from V and 4 from J, leaving 15 bases between them. Written as DNA, the CDR3 is TGCGCCAGCAGCTTGCGGGCTAGCCTATCTTACGAGCAGTACTTC. Protein product: CASSLRASLSYEQYF.

CDR3 DNA: TGTGCCAGCAGCGAGGGCGGGGCAGCAAATAACTATGGCTACACCTTC. Translating it yields CASSEGGAANNYGYTF. The chain recombines TRBV5-6 with TRBJ1-2, with D maybe TRBD1 (5 bases). Germline loops: CDR1 SGHDT, CDR2 YYEEEE. This CDR3 has 16 amino acids. Trimming shortened V by 4 bases and J by 1 base, and 17 bases separated the two germline ends. Supplemented by reference TRBV5-6 and TRBJ1-2, the full variable domain reads DAGVTQSPTHLIKTRGQQVTLRCSPKSGHDTVSWYQQALGQGPQFIFQYYEEEERQRGNFPDRFSGHQFPNYSSELNVNALLLGDSALYLCASSEGGAANNYGYTFGSGTRLTVV.

The V call is TRBV11-1, the J call TRBJ2-7; maybe TRBD1 (5 bases). The CDR3 is 13 residues long. Trimming shortened V by 1 base and J by 3 bases, and 7 bases separated the two germline ends. CDR1 SGHAT and CDR2 FQDESV come from the germline V gene (reference sequence). The CDR3 loop is CASSLEGNYEQYF. As DNA, the CDR3 is TGTGCCAGCAGCTTAGAGGGGAACTACGAGCAGTACTTC.

The rearrangement links TRBV6-5 to TRBJ2-7; 8 nucleotides agree with TRBD1. V was pared by 6 bases and J by 1 base, with 8 bases of the junction left unmatched. Germline values: CDR1 MNHEY, CDR2 SVGAGI. The CDR3 is 15 residues long. The CDR3 nucleotides read TGTGCCAGCAGAGACGGACAGGGAGGATCCTACGAGCAGTACTTC. Amino acids: CASRDGQGGSYEQYF.

The chain carries TRBV30 and TRBJ2-7; tentatively, D is TRBD2 (5 bases). The CDR3 is made up of 13 amino acids. Looked up from germline, CDR1 is GTSNPN and CDR2 is SVGIG (reference sequence). Trimming took off 2 bases at V and 7 bases at J, with 15 bases between the two ends. Here the CDR3 reads CAWSRNPRGEQYF. CDR3 sequence (DNA): TGTGCCTGGAGTAGAAATCCTCGAGGGGAGCAGTACTTC. Combining the CDR3 with reference TRBV30 and TRBJ2-7 gives the whole variable domain SQTIHQWPATLVQPVGSPLSLECTVEGTSNPNLYWYRQAAGRGLQLLFYSVGIGQISSEVPQNLSASRPQDRQFILSSKKLLLSDSGFYLCAWSRNPRGEQYFGPGTRLTVT.

The V call is TRBV9, the J call TRBJ1-6, with TRBD1 identical over 8 bases. The length of the CDR3 is 16 residues. The junction had 11 bases not matched to a gene; V was cut back by 3 bases and J by 9 bases. Germline CDR1 and CDR2: SGDLS and YYNGEE. The CDR3 region has the DNA TGTGCCAGCAGCGACGACCCCGGACAGGGCCCTTCACCCCTCCACTTT. This translates into CASSDDPGQGPSPLHF.

The CDR3 is CASSQGTGNGQPQHF. CDR3 DNA: TGCGCCAGCAGCCAGGGGACAGGGAACGGGCAGCCCCAGCATTTT. The V call is TRBV4-1, the J call TRBJ1-5; 9 bases agree with TRBD1. V dropped 3 bases and J dropped 7; count of bases not matched to a gene: 7. The length of the CDR3 is 15 residues. Germline CDR1 and CDR2: MGHRA and YSYEKL.

CDR3 nucleotide sequence: TGTGCCAGCAGCGTAGTGGCAGATTATCAGCCCCAGCATTTT. Translated, it gives CASSVVADYQPQHF. The V gene is TRBV9, the J gene TRBJ1-5, with D uncertain. The V and J ends lost 0 bases and 5 bases respectively, with 9 bases between them. The germline V gene encodes CDR1 SGDLS and CDR2 YYNGEE. This CDR3 has 14 amino acids.